Detailed here is one TCR beta chain. The record originates from a study of cytomegalovirus exposure and HLA in healthy donors. Study-level information: A prior study identified 110 million or so unique TCR beta sequences from about 180 million T cells.

Unmatched junction bases numbered 0, after V lost 2 bases and J lost 1 base. Germline loops: CDR1 MNHEY, CDR2 SMNVEV (reference sequence). This CDR3 is 14 amino acids long. Use of 60 Vbeta and 13 Jbeta primers characterized the PCR. TCRdb's table, derived via immunoSEQ multiplex PCR, lists solely in-frame clones and lacks some. Altogether 100,000 to 150,000 clones are present, more than 70% being singletons, with the ten largest covering approximately 1%. Sample: PBMCs. This receptor was obtained from a human donor in good health. The chain carries TRBV27 and TRBJ2-3; 7 bases are shared with TRBD2. CDR3 in DNA: TGTGCCAGCAGTTTACTAGCGGGCACAGATACGCAGTATTTT. Protein product: CASSLLAGTDTQYF.